This T cell receptor beta chain was identified during a study of cytomegalovirus exposure and HLA in healthy donors. The study's findings and limits: The listing of about 150 TCR beta chains classed them as cytomegalovirus-associated.

The germline V gene encodes CDR1 MNHEY and CDR2 SVGAGI. The CDR3 length is 14 residues. J lost 6 bases, V lost 4 bases, and 7 bases had no gene match. This clone was picked up one time. Its antigen is unidentified. A multiplex PCR was run with 60 Vbeta primers and 13 Jbeta primers. Clones were sequenced by immunoSEQ multiplex PCR, and TCRdb holds only the in-frame ones, with some missing. The sample has about 130,000 clones; about four fifths are singletons. This chain connects TRBV6-5 to TRBJ2-7, with TRBD1 matching 9 bases. The source is a woman between 40 and 55 years old in good health and CMV-seronegative. The sample comprised PBMCs. The CDR3 DNA reads TGTGCCAGCAGTTCCGGGACAGGGAAGATCGAGCAGTACTTC. It is translated as CASSSGTGKIEQYF.